The present TCR beta chain was sequenced within a study of OX40 agonist ivuxolimab in advanced cancers. About the study: Patients received intravenous ivuxolimab every 2 weeks at 0.01 to 10 mg/kg. Points from the study as a whole: The mean number of expanded clones was higher in CD8+ T cells than in CD4+. Researchers did not establish what antigens the expanded peripheral T cells target.

V lost 6 bases to trimming and J lost 1 base, with 9 bases between them. The germline CDR1 and CDR2 sequences are KGHSH and LQKENI. This CDR3 contains 13 residues. Peripheral blood came from all dose cohorts at three timepoints. Sequenced by immunoSEQ multiplex PCR; TCRdb stores in-frame clones only, minus some. The sample contains about 35,000 clones, around four fifths of which appear only once. Comments on this clone: Its matching antigen is unknown.

This specimen consisted of CD4+ or CD8+ T cells sorted from blood, obtained in a trial of the OX40 agonist ivuxolimab. V is TRBV18 and J is TRBJ1-2; the D is unclear. The receptor was derived from an adult with an advanced solid tumor such as melanoma, head and neck, liver or kidney cancer. In nucleotides, the CDR3 is TGTGCCAGCTCCGCAAGGAGTAACTATGGCTACACCTTC. This encodes CASSARSNYGYTF.